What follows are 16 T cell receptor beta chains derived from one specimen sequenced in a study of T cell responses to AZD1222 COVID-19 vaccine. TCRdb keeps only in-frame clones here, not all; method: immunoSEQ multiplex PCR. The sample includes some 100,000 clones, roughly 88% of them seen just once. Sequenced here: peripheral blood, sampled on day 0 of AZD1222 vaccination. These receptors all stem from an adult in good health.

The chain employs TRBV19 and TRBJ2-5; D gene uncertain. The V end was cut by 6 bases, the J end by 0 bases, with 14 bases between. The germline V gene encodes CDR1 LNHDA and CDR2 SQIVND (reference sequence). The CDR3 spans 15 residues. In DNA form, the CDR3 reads TGTGCCAGTAGCCCCACGGGCCAGTACCAAGAGACCCAGTACTTC. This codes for CASSPTGQYQETQYF. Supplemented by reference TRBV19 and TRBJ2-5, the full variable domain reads DGGITQSPKYLFRKEGQNVTLSCEQNLNHDAMYWYRQDPGQGLRLIYYSQIVNDFQKGDIAEGYSVSREKKESFPLTVTSAQKNPTAFYLCASSPTGQYQETQYFGPGTRLLVL.

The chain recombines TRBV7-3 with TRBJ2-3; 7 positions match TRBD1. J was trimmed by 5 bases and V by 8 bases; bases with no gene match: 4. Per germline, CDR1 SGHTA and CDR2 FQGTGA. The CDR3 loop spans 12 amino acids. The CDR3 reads CASSQGVDTQYF. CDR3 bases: TGTGCCAGCTCTCAGGGGGTAGATACGCAGTATTTT. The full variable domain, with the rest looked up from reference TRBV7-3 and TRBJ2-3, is GAGVSQTPSNKVTEKGKYVELRCDPISGHTALYWYRQSLGQGPEFLIYFQGTGAADDSGLPNDRFFAVRPEGSVSTLKIQRTERGDSAVYLCASSQGVDTQYFGPGTRLTVL.

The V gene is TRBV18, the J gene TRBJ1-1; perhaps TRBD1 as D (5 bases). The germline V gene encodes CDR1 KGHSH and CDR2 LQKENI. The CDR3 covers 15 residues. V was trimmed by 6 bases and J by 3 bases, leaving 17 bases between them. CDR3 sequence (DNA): TGTGCCAGCTCTCCTAGGTGGGGACGTGACACTGAAGCTTTCTTT. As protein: CASSPRWGRDTEAFF.

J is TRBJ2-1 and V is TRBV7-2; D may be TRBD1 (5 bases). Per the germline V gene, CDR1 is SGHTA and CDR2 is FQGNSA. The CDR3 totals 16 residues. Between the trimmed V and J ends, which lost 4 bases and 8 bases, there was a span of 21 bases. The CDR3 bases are TGTGCCAGCAGCTCTTACGTCAGGGCTTTGTATGATGAGCAGTTCTTC. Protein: CASSSYVRALYDEQFF.

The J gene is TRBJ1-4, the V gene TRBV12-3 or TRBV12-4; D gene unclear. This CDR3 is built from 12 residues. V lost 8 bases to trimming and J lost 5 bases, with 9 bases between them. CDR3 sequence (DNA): TGTGCCAGCTCGCGGGAGAATGAAAAACTGTTTTTT. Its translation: CASSRENEKLFF.

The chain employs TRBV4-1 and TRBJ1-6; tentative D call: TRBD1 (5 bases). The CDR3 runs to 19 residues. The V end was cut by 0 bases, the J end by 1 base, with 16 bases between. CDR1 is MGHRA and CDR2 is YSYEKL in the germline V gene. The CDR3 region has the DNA TGCGCCAGCAGCCAAGATGAGCAGGGCCCCTCATCCTATAATTCACCCCTCCACTTT. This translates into CASSQDEQGPSSYNSPLHF.

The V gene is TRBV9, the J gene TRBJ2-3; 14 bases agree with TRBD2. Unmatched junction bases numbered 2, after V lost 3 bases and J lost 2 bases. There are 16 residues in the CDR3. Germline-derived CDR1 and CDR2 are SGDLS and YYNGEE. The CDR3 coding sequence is TGTGCCAGCAGCGCGACTAGCGGGGGGGCCACAGATACGCAGTATTTT. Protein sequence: CASSATSGGATDTQYF.

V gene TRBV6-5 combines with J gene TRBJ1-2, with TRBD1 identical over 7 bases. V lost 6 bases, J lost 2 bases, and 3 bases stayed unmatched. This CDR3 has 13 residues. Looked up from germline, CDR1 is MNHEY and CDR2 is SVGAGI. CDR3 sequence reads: CASRQTGNYGYTF. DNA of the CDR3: TGTGCCAGCAGACAGACAGGGAACTATGGCTACACCTTC.

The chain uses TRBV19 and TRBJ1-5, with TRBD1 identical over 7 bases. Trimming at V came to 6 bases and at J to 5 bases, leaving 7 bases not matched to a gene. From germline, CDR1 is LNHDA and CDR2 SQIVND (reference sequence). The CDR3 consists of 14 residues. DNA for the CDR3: TGTGCCAGTAGGACAGGGTTAGTGGATCAGCCCCAGCATTTT. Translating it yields CASRTGLVDQPQHF.

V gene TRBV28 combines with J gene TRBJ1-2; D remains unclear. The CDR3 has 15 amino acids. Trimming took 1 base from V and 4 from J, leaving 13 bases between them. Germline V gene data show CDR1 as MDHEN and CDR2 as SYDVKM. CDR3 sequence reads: CASSLSQSLPYGYTF. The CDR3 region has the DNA TGTGCCAGCAGTTTATCTCAATCCCTCCCCTATGGCTACACCTTC.

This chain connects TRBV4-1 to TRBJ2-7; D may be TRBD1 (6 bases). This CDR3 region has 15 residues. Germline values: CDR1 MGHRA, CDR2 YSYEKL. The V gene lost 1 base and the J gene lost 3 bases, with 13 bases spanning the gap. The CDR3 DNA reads TGCGCCAGCAGCCAAGGTCCCAGGGGCGGCTACGAGCAGTACTTC. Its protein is CASSQGPRGGYEQYF.

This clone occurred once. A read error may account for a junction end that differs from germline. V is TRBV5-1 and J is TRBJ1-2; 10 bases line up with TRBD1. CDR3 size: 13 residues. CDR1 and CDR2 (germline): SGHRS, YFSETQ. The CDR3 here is CASSEPGQGTYSF. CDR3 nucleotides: TGCGCCAGCAGCGAGCCGGGACAGGGGACCTATTCCTTC. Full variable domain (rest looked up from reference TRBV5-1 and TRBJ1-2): KAGVTQTPRYLIKTRGQQVTLSCSPISGHRSVSWYQQTPGQGLQFLFEYFSETQRNKGNFPGRFSGRQFSNSRSEMNVSTLELGDSALYLCASSEPGQGTYSFGSGTRLTVV.

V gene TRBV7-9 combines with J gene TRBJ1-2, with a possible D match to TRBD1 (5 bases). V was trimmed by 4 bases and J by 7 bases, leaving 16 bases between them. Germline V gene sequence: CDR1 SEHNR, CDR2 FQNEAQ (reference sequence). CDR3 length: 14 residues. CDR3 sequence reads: CASSYGRGGRGYTF. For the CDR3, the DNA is TGTGCCAGCAGCTATGGAAGGGGCGGTCGTGGCTACACCTTC.

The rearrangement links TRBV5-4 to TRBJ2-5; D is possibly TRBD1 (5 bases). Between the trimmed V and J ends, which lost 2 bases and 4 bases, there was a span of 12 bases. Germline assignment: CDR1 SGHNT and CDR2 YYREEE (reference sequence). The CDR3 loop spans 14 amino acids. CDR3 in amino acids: CASSFPGKLETQYF. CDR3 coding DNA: TGTGCCAGCAGCTTCCCAGGGAAATTAGAGACCCAGTACTTC.

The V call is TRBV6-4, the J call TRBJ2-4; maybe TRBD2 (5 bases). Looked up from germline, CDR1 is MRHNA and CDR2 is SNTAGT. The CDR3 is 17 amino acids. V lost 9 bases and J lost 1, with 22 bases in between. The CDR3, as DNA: TGTGCCAGTTCCAATGGCAGTGACACTAGGGCCAAAAACATTCAGTACTTC. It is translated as CASSNGSDTRAKNIQYF.

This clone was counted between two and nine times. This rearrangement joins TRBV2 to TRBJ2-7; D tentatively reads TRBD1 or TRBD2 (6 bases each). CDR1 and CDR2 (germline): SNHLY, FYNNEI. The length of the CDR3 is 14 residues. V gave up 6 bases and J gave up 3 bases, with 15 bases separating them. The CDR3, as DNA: TGTGCCAGCAGCCTACAGGGAGGCAACTACGAGCAGTACTTC. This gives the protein CASSLQGGNYEQYF.